These 29 T cell receptor beta chains were all obtained from the same sample, sequenced in a study of cytomegalovirus exposure and HLA in healthy donors. PCR amplification relied on 60 Vbeta primers (plus 13 Jbeta primers). Some clones are missing from TCRdb's copy, which holds only in-frame ones; the method was immunoSEQ multiplex PCR. The data contain roughly 72,000 clones, around 77% of them singletons. The source material was PBMCs. The origin of the receptors is a woman in her thirties or forties in good health and CMV-seropositive.

This clone was seen more than once but under ten times. The chain has TRBV28 and TRBJ2-4, with D possibly being TRBD1 (6 bases). V was clipped by 6 bases and J by 2 bases, with 17 bases between them. Germline V lookup: CDR1 MDHEN, CDR2 SYDVKM. This CDR3 has 16 residues. The CDR3 bases are TGTGCCAGCAGCTCCCACAGGGAATTTTCCAAAAACATTCAGTACTTC. Translated: CASSSHREFSKNIQYF.

This clone was seen more than once but under ten times. V is TRBV6-5 and J is TRBJ1-1; weak D call: TRBD1 (5 bases). The CDR3 has 13 amino acids. Germline loops: CDR1 MNHEY, CDR2 SVGAGI. V was clipped by 7 bases and J by 1 base, with 10 bases between them. The CDR3 DNA follows: TGTGCCAGCAACATGGGGGGGAACACTGAAGCTTTCTTT. Its protein is CASNMGGNTEAFF.

V usage is TRBV6-1 and J usage is TRBJ2-3; TRBD2 aligns across 11 bases. The trim removed 1 base at V and 10 bases at J, leaving 7 bases unmatched. The CDR3 extends over 15 amino acids. CDR1 is MNHNS, CDR2 SASEGT, per germline. The CDR3 sequence is CASSEGSSGRPAQYF. The CDR3 DNA reads TGTGCCAGCAGTGAAGGGTCTAGCGGGAGGCCGGCGCAGTATTTT.

This clone was counted only a few times. The chain has TRBV5-1 and TRBJ1-3; D is perhaps TRBD1 (5 bases). Trimming stripped 0 bases from V and 10 bases from J, with 8 bases between. CDR1 and CDR2 from the germline V gene are SGHRS and YFSETQ. The CDR3 is 12 residues long. The CDR3 coding sequence is TGCGCCAGCAGCTTGGGGCAGGGAACCATATATTTT. Amino acids: CASSLGQGTIYF.

The chain combines TRBV30 with TRBJ1-1, with D maybe TRBD1 (5 bases). Per the germline V gene, CDR1 is GTSNPN and CDR2 is SVGIG (reference sequence). V lost 5 bases and J lost 6, with 10 bases in between. CDR3 size: 11 residues. CDR3 sequence (DNA): TGTGCCTGGGGGGGGTTCGCTGAAGCTTTCTTT. Protein: CAWGGFAEAFF.

This chain uses TRBV7-2 with TRBJ1-1; TRBD1 matches 8 bases. Germline V gene data show CDR1 as SGHTA and CDR2 as FQGNSA. This CDR3 spans 14 amino acids. Trimming cost V 6 bases and J 6 bases; bases outside gene matches: 9. CDR3 bases: TGTGCCAGCAGAGCCACAGGGGGGGTAGCTGAAGCTTTCTTT. It encodes CASRATGGVAEAFF.

The chain employs TRBV9 and TRBJ1-5, with D tentatively TRBD1 (5 bases). Trimming cost V 0 bases and J 6 bases, with 16 bases left between them. This CDR3 comprises 16 residues. Germline CDR1 is SGDLS and CDR2 is YYNGEE. The CDR3 nucleotides read TGTGCCAGCAGCGTAGAGTCGGGGGGTGTAGGTCAGCCCCAGCATTTT. This sequence encodes CASSVESGGVGQPQHF. Using reference TRBV9 and TRBJ1-5 for the parts outside the CDR3, the full variable domain is DSGVTQTPKHLITATGQRVTLRCSPRSGDLSVYWYQQSLDQGLQFLIQYYNGEERAKGNILERFSAQQFPDLHSELNLSSLELGDSALYFCASSVESGGVGQPQHFGDGTRLSIL.

This sequence joins TRBV30 and TRBJ1-4; the match to TRBD1 covers 12 bases. Trimming at V came to 5 bases and at J to 2 bases, leaving 0 bases not matched to a gene. Germline CDR1 reads GTSNPN; CDR2 reads SVGIG (reference sequence). The CDR3 is made up of 14 amino acids. CDR3 in DNA: TGTGCCTGGGGGACAGGGGGCACTAATGAAAAACTGTTTTTT. Translated: CAWGTGGTNEKLFF.

The chain has TRBV5-4 and TRBJ2-1; D may be TRBD1 (5 bases). CDR1 is SGHNT and CDR2 is YYREEE in the germline V gene (reference sequence). The CDR3 is 14 amino acids. V gave up 5 bases and J gave up 5 bases, with 14 bases separating them. The CDR3, as DNA: TGTGCCAGCAGATCTCAGGGAAGAGACAATGAGCAGTTCTTC. Its translation is CASRSQGRDNEQFF.

The chain combines TRBV9 with TRBJ1-3, with TRBD1 matching over 9 bases. J gave up 4 bases and V 3 bases, and 8 bases lay outside the gene matches. The CDR3 is 16 residues long. Germline V gene data show CDR1 as SGDLS and CDR2 as YYNGEE. The CDR3 sequence: CASSETGQGPGNTIYF. The CDR3 DNA sequence: TGTGCCAGCAGCGAAACTGGACAGGGGCCCGGAAACACCATATATTTT.

CDR3: CASSLGGVADTQYF. CDR3 DNA: TGCGCCAGCAGCTTGGGGGGAGTAGCAGATACGCAGTATTTT. The chain joins TRBV5-1 to TRBJ2-3, with a possible D match to TRBD2 (5 bases). The length of the CDR3 is 14 residues. CDR1 is SGHRS and CDR2 is YFSETQ in the germline V gene. Trimming removed 0 bases at V and 4 bases at J, with 9 bases between.

The chain links TRBV5-6 to TRBJ2-5, with 12 bases aligning to TRBD2. Per the germline V gene, CDR1 is SGHDT and CDR2 is YYEEEE. This CDR3 spans 15 amino acids. Trimming took 4 bases from V and 5 from J; bases not matched to a gene: 6. The CDR3 loop is CASSTTSGSWETQYF. The DNA of the CDR3 is TGTGCCAGCAGCACGACTAGCGGGAGTTGGGAGACCCAGTACTTC.

The chain recombines TRBV14 with TRBJ2-5; perhaps TRBD2 as D (6 bases). V lost 1 base, J lost 3 bases, and 12 bases lay in between. CDR1 and CDR2 (germline): SGHDN, FVKESK. CDR3 length: 15 residues. The DNA of the CDR3 is TGTGCCAGCAGCCAAGGGTCAAGACTAGAAGAGACCCAGTACTTC. This gives the protein CASSQGSRLEETQYF.

CDR3: CASQTGHHTDGEKLFF. As DNA, the CDR3 is TGTGCCAGCCAAACGGGACACCACACGGATGGAGAAAAACTGTTTTTT. The chain uses TRBV19 and TRBJ1-4, with a tentative D call TRBD1 (6 bases). The CDR3 has 16 residues. CDR1 is LNHDA and CDR2 is SQIVND in the germline V gene (reference sequence). V was pared by 9 bases and J by 8 bases, with 25 bases between.

J is TRBJ1-1 and V is TRBV7-2; D perhaps matches TRBD1 (5 bases). The ends were cut back, 0 bases at V and 1 base at J, with 9 bases in the middle. This CDR3 region has 15 residues. Germline V lookup: CDR1 SGHTA, CDR2 FQGNSA. As DNA, the CDR3 is TGTGCCAGCAGCTTAGCCTGGGGGGGGAACACTGAAGCTTTCTTT. Residues: CASSLAWGGNTEAFF.

This chain links TRBV7-9 with TRBJ1-2; no definite D call. Trimming removed 5 bases at V and 2 bases at J, with 21 bases between. This CDR3 has 17 amino acids. Germline assignment: CDR1 SEHNR and CDR2 FQNEAQ (reference sequence). CDR3 in DNA: TGTGCCAGCAGCCTCCGACAAGGTGTTCCGGTGAACTATGGCTACACCTTC. Protein product: CASSLRQGVPVNYGYTF. Complete variable domain (other parts from reference TRBV7-9 and TRBJ1-2): DTGVSQNPRHKITKRGQNVTFRCDPISEHNRLYWYRQTLGQGPEFLTYFQNEAQLEKSRLLSDRFSAERPKGSFSTLEIQRTEQGDSAMYLCASSLRQGVPVNYGYTFGSGTRLTVV.

The V and J genes are TRBV6-5 and TRBJ2-3, with D hard to call. The ends were cut back, 6 bases at V and 0 bases at J, with 13 bases in the middle. Germline V gives CDR1 MNHEY, CDR2 SVGAGI. This CDR3 contains 15 residues. This CDR3 is CASRGVGASTDTQYF. In DNA form, the CDR3 reads TGTGCCAGCAGGGGTGTCGGAGCTAGCACAGATACGCAGTATTTT.

Points on this clone: One end of the junction does not line up with germline, which may come from a read error. The genes are TRBV5-4 and TRBJ2-7; TRBD1 matches 11 bases. This CDR3 comprises 13 residues. Germline V lookup: CDR1 SGHNT, CDR2 YYREEE (reference sequence). CDR3 sequence (DNA): TGTGCCAGCTGGACAGGGGGCTCCCACGAGCAGTACTTC. Protein: CASWTGGSHEQYF.

The V call is TRBV2, the J call TRBJ2-1; 9 bases line up with TRBD1. Germline CDR1 reads SNHLY; CDR2 reads FYNNEI. V lost 6 bases, J lost 4 bases, and 13 bases stayed unmatched. The CDR3 runs 17 residues. CDR3 coding DNA: TGTGCCAGCAGAGACATAACCGGGACAGGGCCTTACAATGAGCAGTTCTTC. Translated, it gives CASRDITGTGPYNEQFF.

The genes are TRBV4-1 and TRBJ2-1; D unresolved. The CDR3 contains 13 residues. The V gene lost 2 bases and the J gene lost 7 bases, with 9 bases spanning the gap. The germline V gene has CDR1 MGHRA and CDR2 YSYEKL. The CDR3 protein is CASSQLLRNEQFF. Written as DNA, the CDR3 is TGCGCCAGCAGCCAACTGTTGCGGAATGAGCAGTTCTTC.

This chain links TRBV30 with TRBJ1-3; possible D gene TRBD1, 6 bases. Looked up from germline, CDR1 is GTSNPN and CDR2 is SVGIG (reference sequence). This CDR3 is built from 14 residues. Trimming took 3 bases from V and 0 from J, leaving 9 bases between them. The CDR3 loop is CAWRLGGSGNTIYF. The CDR3 DNA reads as TGTGCCTGGAGATTAGGGGGCTCTGGAAACACCATATATTTT.

The CDR3, as DNA: TGTGCCAGCAGCCATGACGCCCTTAGGACAGCCAGCACAGATACGCAGTATTTT. Translation: CASSHDALRTASTDTQYF. The rearrangement links TRBV5-4 to TRBJ2-3, with a weak D call TRBD1 (6 bases). Germline CDR1 SGHNT, CDR2 YYREEE (reference sequence). V lost 4 bases to trimming and J lost 0 bases, with 21 bases between them. There are 18 residues in the CDR3.

J is TRBJ2-5 and V is TRBV5-6, with 10 bases lining up with TRBD2. Germline CDR1 SGHDT, CDR2 YYEEEE. CDR3 length: 17 residues. J was trimmed by 4 bases and V by 2 bases; bases with no gene match: 11. CDR3 DNA sequence: TGTGCCAGCAGCTTCCGAAGGACTAGCGGACTCGGAGAGACCCAGTACTTC. Translating it yields CASSFRRTSGLGETQYF.

This sequence joins TRBV21-1 and TRBJ1-2; the table's D call, TRBD1, was not checked against the DNA. TRBV21-1 is annotated as a pseudogene. The CDR3 extends over 17 amino acids. As DNA, the CDR3 is TGTGCCAGCAGCAATAAGGGAGAGGACAGGGGGCATCATGGCTACACCTTC. This codes for CASSNKGEDRGHHGYTF.

This chain joins TRBV4-1 and TRBJ1-1, with D perhaps TRBD1 (5 bases). The CDR3 loop spans 15 amino acids. Trimming left V 1 base short and J 3 bases short, with 12 bases between. Germline V CDR1 and CDR2: MGHRA, YSYEKL. The CDR3 DNA sequence: TGCGCCAGCAGCCAAGTCCAGGGTGGGTACACTGAAGCTTTCTTT. Translating gives CASSQVQGGYTEAFF.

V is TRBV2 and J is TRBJ1-1; 8 bases line up with TRBD1. The CDR3 totals 14 residues. Germline V gene sequence: CDR1 SNHLY, CDR2 FYNNEI. The ends lost 5 bases at V and 5 bases at J; junction bases unmatched: 7. The chain's CDR3 is CASSPGQVGTEAFF. The CDR3 DNA follows: TGTGCCAGCAGTCCGGGACAGGTAGGGACTGAAGCTTTCTTT.

This chain links TRBV2 with TRBJ2-7; tentatively, D is TRBD2 (6 bases). From germline, CDR1 is SNHLY and CDR2 FYNNEI. The CDR3 has 14 amino acids. The germline V and J ends were trimmed by 10 bases and 0 bases, with 16 bases remaining between them. The CDR3 DNA reads TGTGCCACCGACCCCGGGAGCCCCTCCTACGAGCAGTACTTC. Its translation: CATDPGSPSYEQYF.

The V gene is TRBV5-6, the J gene TRBJ2-7, with 10 positions matching TRBD2. CDR3 length: 15 residues. With 4 bases clipped from V and 5 bases from J, the junction kept 9 bases outside the gene matches. Germline assignment: CDR1 SGHDT and CDR2 YYEEEE. The DNA for the CDR3 is TGTGCCAGCAGCCCACTCGGGACTAGCGTCCACGAGCAGTACTTC. Translation: CASSPLGTSVHEQYF. The full variable domain, with the rest looked up from reference TRBV5-6 and TRBJ2-7, is DAGVTQSPTHLIKTRGQQVTLRCSPKSGHDTVSWYQQALGQGPQFIFQYYEEEERQRGNFPDRFSGHQFPNYSSELNVNALLLGDSALYLCASSPLGTSVHEQYFGPGTRLTVT.

The CDR3 region is CASSQGTMSGNTIYF. The CDR3 DNA follows: TGCGCCAGCAGCCAAGGCACTATGTCTGGAAACACCATATATTTT. The chain links TRBV4-1 to TRBJ1-3; D remains ambiguous. The CDR3 length is 15 residues. Trimming took off 1 base at V and 1 base at J, with 8 bases between the two ends. From germline, CDR1 is MGHRA and CDR2 YSYEKL.